Described below is a single TCR beta chain sequence and its context. Its antigen is not identified. The data belong to a study of response to subunit inactivated influenza vaccine. MiXCR, applied by TCRdb to the RT-PCR reads, yields one record per CDR3 protein. Of about 800,000 distinct CDR3 sequences in the sample, approximately 22% were seen once. Study results and caveats: Each seasonal influenza vaccination recruits few new T cells, the authors suggested.

The sample here was PBMCs from blood, taken more than 4 days after vaccination. This sequence originates from a man in his fifties who received an inactivated influenza vaccine.

The CDR3 loop is CASSGGTAVEAFF. The CDR3 region has the DNA TGTGCCAGCAGCGGAGGGACGGCGGTGGAAGCTTTCTTT. The chain employs TRBV7-9 and TRBJ1-1; D may be TRBD1 (5 bases). Germline loops: CDR1 SEHNR, CDR2 FQNEAQ (reference sequence). Trimming shortened V by 5 bases and J by 8 bases, and 15 bases separated the two germline ends. There are 13 residues in the CDR3.